Presented here are 8 T cell receptor beta chains from one specimen sequenced in a study of blood T cell repertoires in COVID-19. TCRdb's copy holds only in-frame clones and misses some; the assay was immunoSEQ multiplex PCR. The sample holds 280,000 or so clones, 88% seen once. The sequencing input was peripheral blood. The source of these receptors is a man younger than 30 with active or convalescent COVID-19.

The chain carries TRBV19 and TRBJ2-7, with 8 nucleotides matching TRBD1. In germline, CDR1 is LNHDA, CDR2 SQIVND (reference sequence). The CDR3 has 15 residues. Losses at the gene ends were 8 bases for V and 2 bases for J; bases not matched to a gene: 11. CDR3 sequence: CASSTAGTGPYEQYF. CDR3 DNA: TGTGCCAGTTCAACCGCCGGGACAGGTCCCTACGAGCAGTACTTC.

The V and J genes are TRBV13 and TRBJ1-2; 7 nucleotides align to TRBD1. V lost 0 bases and J lost 8; bases outside the gene matches: 12. CDR1 is PRHDT and CDR2 is FYEKMQ in the germline V gene (reference sequence). This CDR3 has 16 residues. CDR3 sequence reads: CASSLGRGRTGGGYTF. Here the CDR3 DNA reads TGTGCCAGCAGCTTAGGCCGTGGAAGGACAGGTGGAGGCTACACCTTC.

The V gene is TRBV11-2, the J gene TRBJ2-7, with 7 bases lining up with TRBD2. The junction had 6 bases not matched to a gene; V was cut back by 2 bases and J by 2 bases. Germline V gene sequence: CDR1 SGHAT, CDR2 FQNNGV. CDR3 size: 15 residues. CDR3 DNA: TGTGCCAGCAGCTTACGGGCGGCGGGAGCCTACGAGCAGTACTTC. It translates to CASSLRAAGAYEQYF.

V gene TRBV4-3 combines with J gene TRBJ2-3; TRBD2 matches at 7 bases. This CDR3 region has 15 residues. The V and J ends lost 1 base and 2 bases, in that order; junction bases with no gene match: 3. Germline CDR1 is LGHNA and CDR2 is YSLEER. The CDR3 DNA reads as TGCGCCAGCAGCCAAGGCGGGGGTGACACAGATACGCAGTATTTT. This sequence encodes CASSQGGGDTDTQYF.

V gene TRBV6-2 or TRBV6-3 combines with J gene TRBJ1-2, with D perhaps matching TRBD1 (6 bases). The germline V gene has CDR1 MNHEY and CDR2 SVGEGT. This CDR3 is 15 amino acids long. The germline V and J ends were trimmed by 5 bases and 4 bases, with 17 bases remaining between them. The CDR3 nucleotides read TGTGCCAGCAGTGCCTCCCCCTCAGGGGTCTATGGCTACACCTTC. Protein sequence: CASSASPSGVYGYTF.

The V and J genes are TRBV27 and TRBJ1-1; D is perhaps TRBD1 (6 bases). Deletions cut 10 bases from V and 1 base from J, with 19 bases between. The germline V gene has CDR1 MNHEY and CDR2 SMNVEV (reference sequence). The CDR3 is 15 amino acids. The DNA for the CDR3 is TGTGCCACCCGGGGGGGGGCCGCTTGGAACACTGAAGCTTTCTTT. As protein: CATRGGAAWNTEAFF.

V is TRBV18 and J is TRBJ1-5, with TRBD1 matching over 9 bases. The trim removed 4 bases at V and 4 bases at J, leaving 2 bases unmatched. The CDR3 loop spans 14 amino acids. The V gene's germline CDR1 is KGHSH and CDR2 LQKENI. CDR3 DNA: TGTGCCAGCTCACAAGGGACAGGGAATCAGCCCCAGCATTTT. Protein product: CASSQGTGNQPQHF.

The J gene is TRBJ2-2, the V gene TRBV11-3; D is perhaps TRBD1 (5 bases). The V end lost 1 base, the J end lost 8 bases, and 8 bases lay between the germline ends. The CDR3 sequence is 13 residues long. Germline V CDR1 and CDR2: SGHNT, YENEEA. CDR3 loop: CASSLVQGGELFF. In DNA, the CDR3 is TGTGCCAGCAGCTTAGTGCAGGGAGGGGAGCTGTTTTTT. Supplemented by reference TRBV11-3 and TRBJ2-2, the full variable domain reads EAGVVQSPRYKIIEKKQPVAFWCNPISGHNTLYWYLQNLGQGPELLIRYENEEAVDDSQLPKDRFSAERLKGVDSTLKIQPAELGDSAVYLCASSLVQGGELFFGEGSRLTVL.